Sequencing of this T cell receptor (beta chain) was carried out in a study of control samples from healthy donors and cancer patients. CDR1 is SGHDN, CDR2 FVKESK, per germline. The J segment lost 10 bases and the V segment lost 4 bases, leaving 14 bases of the junction unmatched. The CDR3 has 16 residues. Libraries were prepared by immunoSEQ multiplex PCR; TCRdb keeps only in-frame clonotypes and omits some of them. The sample records about 110,000 clones, roughly 90% being singletons. The specimen sequenced was blood. V is TRBV14 and J is TRBJ2-1, with 9 bases matching TRBD1. The clonotype was recovered from a woman in her forties or fifties in good health. CDR3: CASSPGTGKTISEQFF. The CDR3 DNA sequence: TGTGCCAGCAGCCCCGGGACAGGGAAAACTATATCCGAGCAGTTCTTC. The full variable domain, with the rest looked up from reference TRBV14 and TRBJ2-1, is EAGVTQFPSHSVIEKGQTVTLRCDPISGHDNLYWYRRVMGKEIKFLLHFVKESKQDESGMPNNRFLAERTGGTYSTLKVQPAELEDSGVYFCASSPGTGKTISEQFFGPGTRLTVL.